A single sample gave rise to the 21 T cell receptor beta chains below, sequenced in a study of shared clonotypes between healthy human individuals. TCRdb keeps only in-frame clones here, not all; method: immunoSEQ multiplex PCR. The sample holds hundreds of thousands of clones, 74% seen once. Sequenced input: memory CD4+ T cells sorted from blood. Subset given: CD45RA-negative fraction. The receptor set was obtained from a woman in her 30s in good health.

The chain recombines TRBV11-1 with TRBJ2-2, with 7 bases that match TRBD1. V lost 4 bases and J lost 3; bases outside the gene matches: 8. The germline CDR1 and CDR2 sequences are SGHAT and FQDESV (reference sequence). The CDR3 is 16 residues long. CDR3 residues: CASSWAPGQDTGELFF. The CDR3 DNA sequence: TGTGCCAGCAGCTGGGCTCCAGGACAGGACACCGGGGAGCTGTTTTTT.

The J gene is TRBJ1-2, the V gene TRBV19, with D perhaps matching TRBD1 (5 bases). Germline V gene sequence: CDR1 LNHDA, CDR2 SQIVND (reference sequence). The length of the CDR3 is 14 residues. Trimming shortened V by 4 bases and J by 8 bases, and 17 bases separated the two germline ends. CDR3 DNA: TGTGCCAGTAGTAGGTCTTTAGGAGGGACGGGCTACACCTTC. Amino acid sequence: CASSRSLGGTGYTF.

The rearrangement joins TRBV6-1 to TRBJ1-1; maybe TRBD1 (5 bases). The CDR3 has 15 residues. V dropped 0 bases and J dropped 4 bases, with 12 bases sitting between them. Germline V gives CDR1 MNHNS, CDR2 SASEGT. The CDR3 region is CASSEARGHRTEAFF. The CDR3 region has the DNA TGTGCCAGCAGTGAAGCGCGGGGCCACCGCACTGAAGCTTTCTTT.

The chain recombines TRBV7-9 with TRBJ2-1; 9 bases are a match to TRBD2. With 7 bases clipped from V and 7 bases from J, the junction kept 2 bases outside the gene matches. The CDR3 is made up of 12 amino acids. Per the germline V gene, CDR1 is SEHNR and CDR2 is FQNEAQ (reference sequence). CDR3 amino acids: CASKTSGNEQFF. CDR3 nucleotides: TGTGCCAGCAAAACTAGCGGGAATGAGCAGTTCTTC. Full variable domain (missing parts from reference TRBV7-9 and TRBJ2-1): DTGVSQNPRHKITKRGQNVTFRCDPISEHNRLYWYRQTLGQGPEFLTYFQNEAQLEKSRLLSDRFSAERPKGSFSTLEIQRTEQGDSAMYLCASKTSGNEQFFGPGTRLTVL.

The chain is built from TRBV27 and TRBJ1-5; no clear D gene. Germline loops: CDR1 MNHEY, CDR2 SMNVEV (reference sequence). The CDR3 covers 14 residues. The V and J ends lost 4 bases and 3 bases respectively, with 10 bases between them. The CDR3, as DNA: TGTGCCAGCAGTTCCCCTCAAATCAATCAGCCCCAGCATTTT. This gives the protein CASSSPQINQPQHF.

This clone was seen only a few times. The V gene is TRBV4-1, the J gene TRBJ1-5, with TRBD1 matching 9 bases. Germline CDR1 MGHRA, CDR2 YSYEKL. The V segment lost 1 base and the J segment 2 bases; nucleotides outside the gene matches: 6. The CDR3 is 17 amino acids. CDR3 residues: CASSQGGQGRRNQPQHF. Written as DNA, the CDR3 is TGCGCCAGCAGCCAAGGGGGACAGGGTAGGCGCAATCAGCCCCAGCATTTT.

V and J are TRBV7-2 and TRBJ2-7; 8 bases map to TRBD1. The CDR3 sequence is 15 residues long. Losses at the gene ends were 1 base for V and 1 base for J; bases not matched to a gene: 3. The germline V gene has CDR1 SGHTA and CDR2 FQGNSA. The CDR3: CASSLDRGISYEQYF. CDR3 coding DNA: TGTGCCAGCAGCTTAGACAGGGGGATATCCTACGAGCAGTACTTC.

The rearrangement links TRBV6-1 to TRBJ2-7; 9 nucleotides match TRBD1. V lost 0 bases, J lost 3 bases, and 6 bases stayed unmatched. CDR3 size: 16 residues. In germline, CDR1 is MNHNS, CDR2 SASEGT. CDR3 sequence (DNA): TGTGCCAGCAGTGAAGCTTCGAGACAGGGGGTCTACGAGCAGTACTTC. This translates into CASSEASRQGVYEQYF.

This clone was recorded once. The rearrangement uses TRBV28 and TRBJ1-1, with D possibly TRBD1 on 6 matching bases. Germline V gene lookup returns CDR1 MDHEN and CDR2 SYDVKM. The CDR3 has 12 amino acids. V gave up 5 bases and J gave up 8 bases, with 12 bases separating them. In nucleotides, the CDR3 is TGTGCCAGCAGTCTGGGGGCCCGCGAAGCTTTCTTT. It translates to CASSLGAREAFF.

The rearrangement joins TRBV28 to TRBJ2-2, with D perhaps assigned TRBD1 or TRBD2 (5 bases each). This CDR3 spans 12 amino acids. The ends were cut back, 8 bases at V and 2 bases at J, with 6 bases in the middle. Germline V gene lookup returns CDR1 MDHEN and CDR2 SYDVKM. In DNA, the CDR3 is TGTGCCAGCTGGGACAACACCGGGGAGCTGTTTTTT. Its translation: CASWDNTGELFF.

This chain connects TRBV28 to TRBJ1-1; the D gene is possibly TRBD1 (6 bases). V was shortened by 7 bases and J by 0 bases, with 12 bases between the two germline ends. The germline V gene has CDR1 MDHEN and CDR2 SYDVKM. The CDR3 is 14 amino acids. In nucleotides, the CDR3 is TGTGCCAGCACCCGACAGGTCCTGAACACTGAAGCTTTCTTT. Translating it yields CASTRQVLNTEAFF.

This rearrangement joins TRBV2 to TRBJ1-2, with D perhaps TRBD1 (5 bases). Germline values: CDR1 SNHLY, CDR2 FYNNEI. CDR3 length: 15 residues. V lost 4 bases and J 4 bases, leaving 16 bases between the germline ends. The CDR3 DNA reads TGTGCCAGCAGTGGTCGGGGCCAGGCCGGCTATGGCTACACCTTC. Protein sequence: CASSGRGQAGYGYTF. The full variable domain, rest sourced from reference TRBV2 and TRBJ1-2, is EPEVTQTPSHQVTQMGQEVILRCVPISNHLYFYWYRQILGQKVEFLVSFYNNEISEKSEIFDDQFSVERPDGSNFTLKIRSTKLEDSAMYFCASSGRGQAGYGYTFGSGTRLTVV.

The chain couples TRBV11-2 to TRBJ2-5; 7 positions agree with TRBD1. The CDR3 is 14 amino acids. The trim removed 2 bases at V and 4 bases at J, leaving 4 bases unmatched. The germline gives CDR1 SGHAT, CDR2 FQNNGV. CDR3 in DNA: TGTGCCAGCAGCTTAACGACAGGGCGAGAGACCCAGTACTTC. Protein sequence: CASSLTTGRETQYF.

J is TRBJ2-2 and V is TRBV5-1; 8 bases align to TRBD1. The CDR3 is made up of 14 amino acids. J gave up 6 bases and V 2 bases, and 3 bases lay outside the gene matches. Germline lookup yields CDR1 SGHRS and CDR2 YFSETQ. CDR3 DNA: TGCGCCAGCAGCTTACAGGGGGTTCCCGGGGAGCTGTTTTTT. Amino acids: CASSLQGVPGELFF. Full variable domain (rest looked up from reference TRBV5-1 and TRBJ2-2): KAGVTQTPRYLIKTRGQQVTLSCSPISGHRSVSWYQQTPGQGLQFLFEYFSETQRNKGNFPGRFSGRQFSNSRSEMNVSTLELGDSALYLCASSLQGVPGELFFGEGSRLTVL.

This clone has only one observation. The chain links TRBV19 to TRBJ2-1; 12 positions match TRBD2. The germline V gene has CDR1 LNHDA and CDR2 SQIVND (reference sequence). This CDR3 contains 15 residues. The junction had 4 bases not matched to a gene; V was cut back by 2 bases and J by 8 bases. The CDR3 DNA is TGTGCCAGTAGTATAACCGGGACTAGCGGGCATGAGCAGTTCTTC. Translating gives CASSITGTSGHEQFF.

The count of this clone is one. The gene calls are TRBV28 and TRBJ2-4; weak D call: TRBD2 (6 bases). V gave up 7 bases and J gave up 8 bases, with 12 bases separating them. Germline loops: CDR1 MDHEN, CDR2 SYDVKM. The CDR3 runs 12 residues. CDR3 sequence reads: CASKRTGDIQYF. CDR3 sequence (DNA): TGTGCCAGCAAGCGAACGGGAGACATTCAGTACTTC.

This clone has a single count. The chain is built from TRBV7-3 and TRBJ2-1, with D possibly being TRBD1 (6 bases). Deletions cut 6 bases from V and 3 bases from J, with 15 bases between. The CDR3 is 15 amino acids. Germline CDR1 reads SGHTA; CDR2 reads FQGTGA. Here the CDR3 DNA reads TGTGCCAGCAGTACCACAGGACAGTACTACAATGAGCAGTTCTTC. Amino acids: CASSTTGQYYNEQFF.

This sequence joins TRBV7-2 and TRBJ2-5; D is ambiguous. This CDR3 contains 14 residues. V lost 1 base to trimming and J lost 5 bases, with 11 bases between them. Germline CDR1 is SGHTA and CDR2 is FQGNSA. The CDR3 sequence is CASSLGMGRETQYF. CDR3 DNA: TGTGCCAGCAGCTTAGGTATGGGTCGGGAGACCCAGTACTTC.

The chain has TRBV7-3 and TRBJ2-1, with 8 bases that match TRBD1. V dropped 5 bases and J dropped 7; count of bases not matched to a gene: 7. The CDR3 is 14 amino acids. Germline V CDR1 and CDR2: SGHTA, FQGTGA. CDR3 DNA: TGTGCCAGCAGCCACGGACAGGGTTGGAATGAGCAGTTCTTC. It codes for CASSHGQGWNEQFF. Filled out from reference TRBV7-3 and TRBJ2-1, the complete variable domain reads GAGVSQTPSNKVTEKGKYVELRCDPISGHTALYWYRQSLGQGPEFLIYFQGTGAADDSGLPNDRFFAVRPEGSVSTLKIQRTERGDSAVYLCASSHGQGWNEQFFGPGTRLTVL.

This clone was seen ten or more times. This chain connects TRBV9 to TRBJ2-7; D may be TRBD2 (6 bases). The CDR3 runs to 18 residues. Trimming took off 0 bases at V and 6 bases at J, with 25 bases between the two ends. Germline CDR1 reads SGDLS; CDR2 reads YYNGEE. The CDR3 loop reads CASSVGITRDSLGGEQYF. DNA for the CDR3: TGTGCCAGCAGCGTAGGCATAACCCGGGACTCCCTAGGCGGCGAGCAGTACTTC.

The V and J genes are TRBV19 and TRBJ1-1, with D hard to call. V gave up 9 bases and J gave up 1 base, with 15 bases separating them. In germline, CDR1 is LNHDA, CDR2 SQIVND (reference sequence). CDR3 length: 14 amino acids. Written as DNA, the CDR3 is TGTGCCAGCTGGTTTGGTACAGAGAACACTGAAGCTTTCTTT. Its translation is CASWFGTENTEAFF.